Listed below are T cell receptor beta chains from one sample, sequenced in a study of Graves' ophthalmopathy and Graves' hyperthyroidism. TCRdb re-called the multiplex PCR reads through MiXCR, storing one row per CDR3 protein. The sample yields 450,000 to 600,000 distinct CDR3 sequences, just under 40% seen once. The sequencing input was peripheral blood or thyroid tissue (not recorded which). The receptors shown here come from an adult man with Graves' hyperthyroidism. Both conserved end residues are part of each CDR3. D genes are given only for firm matches. Some rows mark clone size as missing; the rest say once, few, many or name a class of expanded clone.

v_call	j_call	clone_size	d_call	cdr3_aa	cdr3_nt
TRBV10-1	TRBJ2-7	-	-	CASSEQVSASYEQYF	TGCGCCAGCAGTGAGCAAGTATCAGCCTCCTACGAGCAGTACTTC
TRBV29-1	TRBJ1-1	-	-	CSVAGDIMNTEAFF	TGCAGCGTAGCGGGGGACATTATGAACACTGAAGCTTTCTTT
TRBV20-1	TRBJ1-5	-	TRBD1	CSASSTGGGYQPQHF	TGCAGTGCTAGTTCTACAGGGGGGGGGTATCAGCCCCAGCATTTT
TRBV29-1	TRBJ2-7	-	-	CSVQGSYEQYF	TGCAGCGTCCAGGGTTCCTACGAGCAGTACTTC
TRBV11-2	TRBJ1-1	-	TRBD1	CASSPGPDRAGTEAFF	TGTGCCAGCAGTCCGGGGCCGGACAGGGCGGGGACTGAAGCTTTCTTT
TRBV29-1	TRBJ1-2	once	-	CSLAQTYGYTF	TGCAGCTTAGCACAGACCTATGGCTACACCTTC
TRBV3-1	TRBJ1-2	few	-	CASSQDYRVSYGYTF	TGTGCCAGCAGCCAAGATTACAGGGTCAGCTATGGCTACACCTTC
TRBV4-1	TRBJ1-6	-	TRBD1	CASSPGQGAPGTPLHF	TGCGCCAGCAGCCCGGGACAGGGGGCTCCCGGTACACCCCTCCACTTT
TRBV6-5	TRBJ1-5	many	-	CASRDLTRIDQPQHF	TGTGCCAGCAGGGACTTGACCAGAATTGATCAGCCCCAGCATTTT
TRBV12-3/TRBV12-4	TRBJ1-3	few	TRBD1	CASSLWDRAGNTIYF	TGTGCCAGCAGTCTATGGGACAGGGCTGGAAACACCATATATTTT
TRBV7-8	TRBJ1-3	-	TRBD1	CASSLGTGVYTIYF	TGTGCCAGCAGCTTGGGGACAGGGGTTTACACCATATATTTT
TRBV24-1	TRBJ1-5	-	TRBD1	CAKPGGDNQPQHF	TGTGCTAAACCAGGGGGAGACAATCAGCCCCAGCATTTT
TRBV2	TRBJ2-2	few	-	CASRDPKANTGELFF	TGTGCCAGTAGGGACCCCAAGGCGAACACCGGGGAGCTGTTTTTT
TRBV12-3/TRBV12-4	TRBJ2-5	many	-	CASGLGKETQYF	TGTGCCAGCGGCCTAGGAAAAGAGACCCAGTACTTC
TRBV5-6	TRBJ2-5	many	-	CASSEVVKGSRETQYF	TGTGCCAGCAGCGAGGTGGTAAAGGGGTCGAGAGAGACCCAGTACTTC
TRBV20-1	TRBJ2-7	many	-	CSASSLGDAYEQYF	TGCAGTGCTAGCTCCCTCGGGGATGCCTACGAGCAGTACTTC
TRBV7-6	TRBJ1-2	-	-	CASSPGQNNYGYTF	TGTGCCAGCAGCCCTGGACAGAACAACTATGGCTACACCTTC
TRBV24-1	TRBJ2-3	-	TRBD2	CATSDMRTGLAVPDTQYF	TGTGCCACCAGTGACATGAGGACCGGACTAGCGGTGCCAGATACGCAGTATTTT
TRBV10-3	TRBJ2-3	-	-	CAISGSETSTDTQYF	TGTGCCATCAGTGGCTCAGAAACTAGCACAGATACGCAGTATTTT
TRBV13	TRBJ2-5	many	-	CASSAGLRETQYF	TGTGCCAGCAGCGCAGGACTGAGGGAGACCCAGTACTTC
TRBV24-1	TRBJ2-3	few	TRBD2	CATSDLGTSGGNTDTQYF	TGTGCCACCAGTGACCTCGGGACTAGCGGGGGGAACACAGATACGCAGTATTTT
TRBV5-5	TRBJ2-7	many	-	CASSYDWASYEQYF	TGTGCCAGCAGCTACGACTGGGCGAGCTACGAGCAGTACTTC
TRBV9	TRBJ1-1	once	-	CASSVGAGDIMNTEAFF	TGTGCCAGCAGCGTAGGGGCAGGGGACATTATGAACACTGAAGCTTTCTTT
TRBV9	TRBJ2-2	many	-	CASSVGGSNTGELFF	TGTGCCAGCAGCGTAGGGGGGTCGAACACCGGGGAGCTGTTTTTT
TRBV10-3	TRBJ2-7	-	-	CAISDPTRAYEQYF	TGTGCCATCAGTGACCCAACCCGGGCCTACGAGCAGTACTTC
TRBV20-1	TRBJ1-1	-	-	CSAEAGAFF	TGCAGTGCCGAAGCGGGAGCTTTCTTT
TRBV7-9	TRBJ1-3	-	-	CASSSMDSSGNTIYF	TGTGCCAGCAGCTCTATGGACAGTTCTGGAAACACCATATATTTT
TRBV2	TRBJ2-5	many	TRBD1	CASSEIPGQGARETQYF	TGTGCCAGCAGTGAGATTCCGGGACAGGGGGCTCGGGAGACCCAGTACTTC
TRBV29-1	TRBJ1-4	many	TRBD1	CSAHRGDEKLFF	TGCAGCGCCCACAGGGGTGATGAAAAACTGTTTTTT
TRBV7-9	TRBJ2-7	many	-	CASSLETVEQYF	TGTGCCAGCAGCTTAGAGACGGTCGAGCAGTACTTC
TRBV19	TRBJ1-5	-	-	CASSIGDLNPYQPQHF	TGTGCCAGTAGTATAGGGGACCTTAACCCCTATCAGCCCCAGCATTTT
TRBV2	TRBJ2-5	many	-	CASSETRAQETQYF	TGTGCCAGCAGTGAAACCCGGGCCCAAGAGACCCAGTACTTC
TRBV9	TRBJ2-5	few	TRBD1	CASSRWRQGSETQYF	TGTGCCAGCAGCCGCTGGCGACAGGGGAGTGAGACCCAGTACTTC
TRBV2	TRBJ2-3	-	-	CASSEADMQYF	TGTGCCAGCAGTGAAGCTGATATGCAGTATTTT
TRBV19	TRBJ1-3	few	-	CASTPPGNTIYF	TGTGCCAGTACCCCGCCTGGAAACACCATATATTTT
TRBV5-1	TRBJ2-3	-	TRBD2	CASSLRSGGGTDTQYF	TGCGCCAGCAGCCTACGTAGCGGGGGGGGCACAGATACGCAGTATTTT
TRBV25-1	TRBJ2-2	few	TRBD1	CASTPPRTGGTGELFF	TGTGCCAGCACCCCTCCCAGGACAGGGGGGACCGGGGAGCTGTTTTTT
TRBV20-1	TRBJ1-1	many	TRBD1	CSAPDRSYGNTEAFF	TGCAGTGCTCCGGACAGGTCCTACGGGAACACTGAAGCTTTCTTT
TRBV5-8	TRBJ2-5	many	-	CASSLAGGRGGETQYF	TGTGCCAGCAGCTTGGCCGGCGGAAGGGGCGGAGAGACCCAGTACTTC
TRBV4-1	TRBJ1-2	many	TRBD1	CASSQDTAGGYGYTF	TGCGCCAGCAGCCAAGATACGGCAGGGGGCTATGGCTACACCTTC
TRBV13	TRBJ2-7	-	TRBD1	CASSQGQGHEQYF	TGTGCCAGCAGCCAGGGACAGGGCCACGAGCAGTACTTC
TRBV29-1	TRBJ2-3	-	TRBD1	CSARTGRGTDTQYF	TGCAGCGCTCGGACAGGGCGGGGCACAGATACGCAGTATTTT
TRBV19	TRBJ1-4	many	-	CASSIRETEKLFF	TGTGCCAGTAGTATTAGGGAGACTGAAAAACTGTTTTTT
TRBV20-1	TRBJ2-7	-	TRBD1	CSARGQGGTPYEQYF	TGCAGTGCTAGAGGACAGGGGGGAACCCCCTACGAGCAGTACTTC
TRBV24-1	TRBJ1-5	-	-	CATSDNRGGSDQPQHF	TGTGCCACCAGTGATAACCGGGGGGGGTCGGACCAGCCCCAGCATTTT
TRBV20-1	TRBJ2-5	-	-	CSANGVRRETQYF	TGCAGTGCTAACGGGGTACGGCGGGAGACCCAGTACTTC
TRBV24-1	TRBJ1-2	many	-	CATSDAVMDGNYYGYTF	TGTGCCACCAGTGATGCGGTTATGGACGGAAACTACTATGGCTACACCTTC
TRBV2	TRBJ1-2	many	-	CASSGDNPNYGYTF	TGTGCCAGCAGTGGAGATAATCCTAACTATGGCTACACCTTC
TRBV5-1	TRBJ1-1	many	-	CASSLGQLTEAFF	TGCGCCAGCAGCTTGGGACAGCTTACTGAAGCTTTCTTT
TRBV24-1	TRBJ2-7	many	TRBD1	CATSDLGGDEQYF	TGTGCCACCAGTGATTTAGGGGGCGACGAGCAGTACTTC
TRBV2	TRBJ2-7	many	-	CASSDAGQTYEQYF	TGTGCCAGCAGTGACGCGGGACAGACCTACGAGCAGTACTTC
TRBV20-1	TRBJ2-1	-	-	CSARDGLARGDEQFF	TGCAGTGCTAGAGATGGGCTAGCGAGGGGAGATGAGCAGTTCTTC
TRBV7-9	TRBJ2-7	-	-	CASSRQASSYEQYF	TGTGCCAGCAGCCGACAGGCTAGCTCCTACGAGCAGTACTTC
TRBV7-9	TRBJ2-7	many	TRBD1	CASSLSGQGAYEQYF	TGTGCCAGCAGCTTAAGCGGACAGGGGGCCTACGAGCAGTACTTC
TRBV2	TRBJ2-7	-	-	CASRAGRYLRDEQYF	TGTGCCAGCAGGGCGGGACGGTACTTGCGAGACGAGCAGTACTTC